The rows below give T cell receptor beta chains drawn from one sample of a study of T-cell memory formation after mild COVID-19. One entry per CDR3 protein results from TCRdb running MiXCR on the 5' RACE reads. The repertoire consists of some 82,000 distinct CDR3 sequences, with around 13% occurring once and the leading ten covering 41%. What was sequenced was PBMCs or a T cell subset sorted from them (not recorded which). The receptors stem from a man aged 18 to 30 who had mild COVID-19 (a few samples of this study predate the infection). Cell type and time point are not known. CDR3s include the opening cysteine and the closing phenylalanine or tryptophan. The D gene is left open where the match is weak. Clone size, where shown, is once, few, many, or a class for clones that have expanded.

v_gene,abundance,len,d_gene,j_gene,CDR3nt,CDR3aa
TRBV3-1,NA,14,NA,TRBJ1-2,TGTGCCAGCAGCCAAGATCTTTCGGGCTATGGCTACACCTTC,CASSQDLSGYGYTF
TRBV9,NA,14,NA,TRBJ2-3,TGTGCCAGCAGCGATGAGCGGAGCACAGATACGCAGTATTTT,CASSDERSTDTQYF
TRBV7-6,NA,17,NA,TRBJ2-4,TGTGCCAGCAGCCCAGGGGGACTACTTCTAGCCAAAAACATTCAGTACTTC,CASSPGGLLLAKNIQYF
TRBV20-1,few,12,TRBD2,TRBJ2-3,TGCAGTGCTAGTGGGACTAGGAATACGCAGTATTTT,CSASGTRNTQYF
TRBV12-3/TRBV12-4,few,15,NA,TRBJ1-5,TGTGCCAGCAGTGGAATGACAGGATCTATACAGCCCCAGCATTTT,CASSGMTGSIQPQHF
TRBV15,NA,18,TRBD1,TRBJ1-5,TGTGCCACCAGCACCTCCGGGACAGGGATGGTTGGCAATCAGCCCCAGCATTTT,CATSTSGTGMVGNQPQHF
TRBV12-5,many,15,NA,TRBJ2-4,TGTGCTAGTGGTTCCCCTACCCTAGCCAAAAACATTCAGTACTTC,CASGSPTLAKNIQYF
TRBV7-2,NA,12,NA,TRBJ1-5,TGTGCCAGCAGCTCCCCCCCGGAGCCCCAGCATTTT,CASSSPPEPQHF
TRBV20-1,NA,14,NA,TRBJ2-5,TGCAGTGCTAGATCTGTCGAAATACAAGAGACCCAGTACTTC,CSARSVEIQETQYF
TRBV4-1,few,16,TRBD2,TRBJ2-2,TGCGCCAGCAGCCAAGGGCCGAGGGACTATACCGGGGAGCTGTTTTTT,CASSQGPRDYTGELFF
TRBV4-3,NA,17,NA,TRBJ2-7,TGCGCCAGCAGCCAAGACGGCCGAACTTTCCAGAGGGGCGAGCAGTACTTC,CASSQDGRTFQRGEQYF
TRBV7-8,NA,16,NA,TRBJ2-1,TGTGCCAGCAGCAAGGCCCTGGCCCCCTCCTACAATGAGCAGTTCTTC,CASSKALAPSYNEQFF
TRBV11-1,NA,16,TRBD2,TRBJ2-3,TGTGCCAGCACCTCCCTGGGAGGGCCAGTGACAGATACGCAGTATTTT,CASTSLGGPVTDTQYF
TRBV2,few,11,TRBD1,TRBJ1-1,TGTGCCAGCATTCAGGGGGGTGAAGCTTTCTTT,CASIQGGEAFF
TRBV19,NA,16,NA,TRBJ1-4,TGTGCCAGTAGTATATGGCACCGTGGAACTAATGAAAAACTGTTTTTT,CASSIWHRGTNEKLFF
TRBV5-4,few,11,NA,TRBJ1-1,TGTGCCAGCACCGCTTTTGGGGAAGCTTTCTTT,CASTAFGEAFF
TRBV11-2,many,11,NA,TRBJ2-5,TGTGCCAGCAGCTTAAGTATGGTTCTGTACTTC,CASSLSMVLYF
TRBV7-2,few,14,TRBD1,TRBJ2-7,TGTGCCAGCAGCACTGACAGGGGCTCCTACGAGCAGTACTTC,CASSTDRGSYEQYF
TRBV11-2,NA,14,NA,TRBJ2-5,TGTGCCAGCAGCTTAGATGACTCACAAGAGACCCAGTACTTC,CASSLDDSQETQYF
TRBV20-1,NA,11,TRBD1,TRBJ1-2,TGCAGTGCCCAGGGGGTTCATGGCTACACCTTC,CSAQGVHGYTF
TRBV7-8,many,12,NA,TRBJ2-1,TGTGCCAGCAGCTTAGAGGGGAATGAGCAGTTCTTC,CASSLEGNEQFF
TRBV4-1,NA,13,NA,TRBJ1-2,TGCGCCAGCAGCCAGCCAGGAGACTATGGCTACACCTTC,CASSQPGDYGYTF
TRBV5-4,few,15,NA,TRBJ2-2,TGTGCCAGCAGCGTATTGGGGGAGAACACCGGGGAGCTGTTTTTT,CASSVLGENTGELFF
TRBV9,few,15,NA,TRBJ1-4,TGTGCCAGCAGCCGGCCGGAATCTACTAATGAAAAACTGTTTTTT,CASSRPESTNEKLFF
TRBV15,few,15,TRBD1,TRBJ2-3,TGTGCCACCCAGCATATGAAGGGGGCGGCAGATACGCAGTATTTT,CATQHMKGAADTQYF
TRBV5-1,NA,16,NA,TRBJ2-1,TGCGCCAGCAGCCCGGGACGGGGTAGCTCCTACAATGAGCAGTTCTTC,CASSPGRGSSYNEQFF
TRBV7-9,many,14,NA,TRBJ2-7,TGTGCCAGCACCATGGAGGGTCCCTCGAGGGAGCAGTACTTC,CASTMEGPSREQYF
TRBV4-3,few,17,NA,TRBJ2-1,TGCGCCAGCAGCCAAGATCTGCCTTTCGGCGGCAACAATGAGCAGTTCTTC,CASSQDLPFGGNNEQFF
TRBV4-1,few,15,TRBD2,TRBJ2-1,TGCGCCAGCAGCTTGACTAGCGGATTCTACAATGAGCAGTTCTTC,CASSLTSGFYNEQFF
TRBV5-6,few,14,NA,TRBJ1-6,TGTGCCACCACAAAGGGGGGAATTAATTCACCCCTCCACTTT,CATTKGGINSPLHF
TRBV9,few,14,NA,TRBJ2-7,TGTGCCAGCAGCGCCACAGGGAGCTCCTACGAGCAGTACTTC,CASSATGSSYEQYF
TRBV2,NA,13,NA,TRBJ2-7,TGTGCCAGCCGGGGGGCAGACTCCTACGAGCAGTACTTC,CASRGADSYEQYF
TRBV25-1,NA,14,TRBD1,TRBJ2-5,TGTGCCAGCAGTGGAGACAGGGAACAAGAGACCCAGTACTTC,CASSGDREQETQYF
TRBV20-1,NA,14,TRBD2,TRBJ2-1,TGCAGTGCTAGTCTCGGCGGGGGGGCGAATGAGCAGTTCTTC,CSASLGGGANEQFF
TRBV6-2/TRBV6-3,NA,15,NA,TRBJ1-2,TGTGCCAGCAGTTACTCGGTAGGCGGGTCGAACGGCTACACCTTC,CASSYSVGGSNGYTF
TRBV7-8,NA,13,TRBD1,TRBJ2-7,TGTGCCAGCAGCAGACAGGGTTATTCCGAGCAGTACTTC,CASSRQGYSEQYF
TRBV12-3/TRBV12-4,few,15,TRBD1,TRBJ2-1,TGTGCCAGCAGTTTACCAGGGGGCTTAAGGAATGAGCAGTTCTTC,CASSLPGGLRNEQFF
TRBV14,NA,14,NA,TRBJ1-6,TGTGCCAGCAGCCAACAGGAAAACAATTCACCCCTCCACTTT,CASSQQENNSPLHF
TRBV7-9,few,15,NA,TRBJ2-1,TGTGCCAGCCCGGGCACACAGGAGTCCTACAATGAGCAGTTCTTC,CASPGTQESYNEQFF